One and the same sample provided the 32 T cell receptor beta chains below, sequenced in a study of blood T cell repertoires in COVID-19. Generated by immunoSEQ multiplex PCR, the TCRdb table keeps only in-frame clones and is missing some. The sample includes roughly 250,000 clones, about 89% of them seen just once. The specimen sequenced was peripheral blood. The receptors derive from a man under 40 with acute or convalescent COVID-19.

The chain is built from TRBV10-3 and TRBJ2-7; the match to TRBD1 covers 8 bases. CDR3 length: 14 residues. Germline loops: CDR1 ENHRY, CDR2 SYGVKD. V shed 4 bases, J shed 5 bases, and the junction held 7 bases outside the gene matches. The CDR3 DNA sequence: TGTGCCATCAGTGGGACAGGGATGGTCCACGAGCAGTACTTC. This translates into CAISGTGMVHEQYF.

CDR3 nucleotide sequence: TGCGCCAGCAGCTTGGTGAGCCAAGGGGCAGTAAGAAACACCATATATTTT. It yields the protein CASSLVSQGAVRNTIYF. The chain employs TRBV5-1 and TRBJ1-3; possibly TRBD1 for D (5 bases). V shed 0 bases and J shed 5 bases, with 18 bases lying between them. Germline loops: CDR1 SGHRS, CDR2 YFSETQ. This CDR3 comprises 17 residues.

This clone came up once. This chain uses TRBV7-9 with TRBJ2-2; D is possibly TRBD1 (5 bases). Germline V gene lookup returns CDR1 SEHNR and CDR2 FQNEAQ (reference sequence). The CDR3 runs 14 residues. Trimming left V 5 bases short and J 5 bases short, with 12 bases between. CDR3 in amino acids: CASSHRTKTGELFF. DNA for the CDR3: TGTGCCAGCAGCCACAGGACCAAAACCGGGGAGCTGTTTTTT.

The genes are TRBV10-1 and TRBJ1-2, with unresolved D. Trimming pared 5 bases from V and 1 base from J, leaving 17 bases between. The V gene's germline CDR1 is WNHNN and CDR2 SYGVQD (reference sequence). The CDR3 runs to 16 residues. The CDR3 sequence is CASSPGGLSCNYGYTF. As DNA, the CDR3 is TGCGCCAGCAGTCCCGGAGGCCTGTCTTGTAACTATGGCTACACCTTC.

This chain links TRBV5-1 with TRBJ1-1; D uncertain. Germline V gene sequence: CDR1 SGHRS, CDR2 YFSETQ. V was pared by 3 bases and J by 0 bases, with 15 bases between. The CDR3 consists of 16 residues. The chain's CDR3 is CASSSLSDTMNTEAFF. The CDR3 DNA is TGCGCCAGCAGCTCCCTCTCCGACACAATGAACACTGAAGCTTTCTTT.

V gene TRBV6-6 combines with J gene TRBJ1-2; D uncertain. The CDR3 has 14 amino acids. Deletions cut 2 bases from V and 1 base from J, with 8 bases between. CDR1 is MNHNY, CDR2 SVGAGI, per germline (reference sequence). The CDR3 reads CASSYERFNYGYTF. The CDR3 DNA is TGTGCCAGCAGTTACGAGAGGTTTAACTATGGCTACACCTTC.

V and J are TRBV28 and TRBJ1-2, with TRBD1 as a possible D gene (6 bases). The V and J ends lost 5 bases and 4 bases respectively, with 11 bases between them. The CDR3 totals 13 residues. The germline V gene encodes CDR1 MDHEN and CDR2 SYDVKM. CDR3 loop: CASSLGHSYGYTF. Written as DNA, the CDR3 is TGTGCCAGCAGTCTGGGACACAGCTATGGCTACACCTTC.

The chain couples TRBV7-2 to TRBJ1-3; D not certain. Between the trimmed V and J ends, which lost 2 bases and 4 bases, there was a span of 12 bases. CDR1 is SGHTA and CDR2 is FQGNSA in the germline V gene. The CDR3 runs to 15 residues. The CDR3 DNA reads TGTGCCAGCAGCTTATCCAGGCGAGCCGGAAACACCATATATTTT. As protein: CASSLSRRAGNTIYF.

The V and J genes are TRBV6-5 and TRBJ2-7, with 10 bases lining up with TRBD2. The CDR3 covers 15 residues. Germline V CDR1 and CDR2: MNHEY, SVGAGI. Trimming at V came to 2 bases and at J to 6 bases, leaving 7 bases not matched to a gene. The CDR3 here is CASSYRGSGRIEQYF. For the CDR3, the DNA is TGTGCCAGCAGTTACCGGGGTAGCGGGAGGATCGAGCAGTACTTC.

This chain links TRBV19 with TRBJ1-1; D remains ambiguous. V was clipped by 11 bases and J by 5 bases, with 12 bases between them. Per the germline V gene, CDR1 is LNHDA and CDR2 is SQIVND (reference sequence). There are 11 residues in the CDR3. This CDR3 reads CASRLRTEAFF. CDR3 bases: TGTGCCTCCCGTCTTCGGACTGAAGCTTTCTTT.

In DNA form, the CDR3 reads TGTGCCAGCAGTTACTTGGGGAGCGCTTTCTTT. It translates to CASSYLGSAFF. The rearrangement uses TRBV6-2 or TRBV6-3 and TRBJ1-1; no reliable D call. Germline V gives CDR1 MNHEY, CDR2 SVGEGT. With 1 base removed from V and 11 bases from J, the gap between germline ends came to 8 bases. The CDR3 consists of 11 residues.

V is TRBV9 and J is TRBJ2-7; tentatively, D is TRBD2 (5 bases). The V gene's germline CDR1 is SGDLS and CDR2 YYNGEE. The CDR3 is 14 residues long. The V gene lost 0 bases and the J gene lost 5 bases, with 12 bases spanning the gap. CDR3 nucleotides: TGTGCCAGCAGCGTAGCCGGAGGAGTACACGAGCAGTACTTC. It specifies CASSVAGGVHEQYF.

This chain uses TRBV6-2 or TRBV6-3 with TRBJ1-5; no reliable D call. Trimming took 1 base from V and 0 from J, leaving 7 bases between them. The CDR3 consists of 15 residues. Germline V CDR1 and CDR2: MNHEY, SVGEGT. The DNA for the CDR3 is TGTGCCAGCAGTTACTGGCGGAATAGCAATCAGCCCCAGCATTTT. Protein: CASSYWRNSNQPQHF.

The chain employs TRBV7-9 and TRBJ2-3; 14 bases match TRBD2. CDR3 size: 15 residues. Looked up from germline, CDR1 is SEHNR and CDR2 is FQNEAQ (reference sequence). V shed 3 bases and J 11 bases; nucleotides not matched to a gene: 7. The DNA for the CDR3 is TGTGCCAGCAGCTTTCCGGGACTAGCGGGAGACGAGCAGTATTTT. It codes for CASSFPGLAGDEQYF.

The J gene is TRBJ2-5, the V gene TRBV5-4; possibly TRBD2 for D (6 bases). Germline lookup yields CDR1 SGHNT and CDR2 YYREEE (reference sequence). V shed 0 bases and J shed 3 bases, with 15 bases lying between them. The CDR3 spans 16 residues. The CDR3 loop reads CASSLGPSALKETQYF. DNA for the CDR3: TGTGCCAGCAGCTTGGGACCTAGCGCCCTCAAAGAGACCCAGTACTTC.

The J gene is TRBJ2-3, the V gene TRBV30; no definite D call. The germline gives CDR1 GTSNPN, CDR2 SVGIG (reference sequence). Trimming removed 3 bases from V and 7 bases from J, with 8 bases in between. The CDR3 is 11 amino acids. The chain's CDR3 is CAWSRDYTQYF. CDR3 nucleotide sequence: TGTGCCTGGAGCAGAGACTATACGCAGTATTTT.

About this clone itself: Other DNA sequences from this sample encode an identical CDR3 as well. This sequence joins TRBV6-5 and TRBJ1-5; the D is unclear. The germline gives CDR1 MNHEY, CDR2 SVGAGI. The V and J ends lost 3 bases and 0 bases respectively, with 3 bases between them. The CDR3 is made up of 13 amino acids. This chain's CDR3 is CASSYSSNQPQHF. The CDR3 coding sequence is TGTGCCAGCAGTTATAGTAGCAATCAGCCCCAGCATTTT.

CDR3 sequence reads: CASSLFQGGNEQFF. CDR3 sequence (DNA): TGTGCCAGCAGCTTGTTCCAGGGTGGAAATGAGCAGTTCTTC. This sequence joins TRBV5-6 and TRBJ2-1; TRBD1 is a possible D gene (5 bases). V gave up 1 base and J gave up 7 bases, with 12 bases separating them. Germline CDR1 and CDR2: SGHDT and YYEEEE. The CDR3 consists of 14 residues.

The rearrangement uses TRBV3-1 (or the pseudogene TRBV3-2) and TRBJ2-2, with TRBD2 as a possible D gene (6 bases). CDR1 is LGHDT, CDR2 YNNKEL, per germline (reference sequence). The V and J ends lost 4 bases and 4 bases respectively, with 16 bases between them. The length of the CDR3 is 16 residues. The CDR3 region is CASSRARTILTGELFF. CDR3 nucleotide sequence: TGTGCCAGCAGCCGGGCAAGGACTATCCTCACCGGGGAGCTGTTTTTT.

V usage is TRBV11-2 and J usage is TRBJ1-5; D perhaps matches TRBD1 (6 bases). This CDR3 is built from 16 residues. The ends were cut back, 5 bases at V and 3 bases at J, with 17 bases in the middle. Germline-derived CDR1 and CDR2 are SGHAT and FQNNGV. The CDR3 DNA sequence: TGTGCCAGCAGCCCCGGGACAAAGGGGATCAATCAGCCCCAGCATTTT. This codes for CASSPGTKGINQPQHF.

The genes are TRBV6-5 and TRBJ1-2; D not certain. The V end was cut by 6 bases, the J end by 4 bases, with 15 bases between. CDR1 and CDR2 (germline): MNHEY, SVGAGI. This CDR3 is 14 amino acids long. In DNA, the CDR3 is TGTGCCAGCAGACCCTTTAGCCTATCCTATGGCTACACCTTC. This sequence encodes CASRPFSLSYGYTF.

The chain combines TRBV28 with TRBJ1-3, with D possibly TRBD1 on 5 matching bases. The CDR3 loop spans 14 amino acids. CDR1 and CDR2 (germline): MDHEN, SYDVKM. V was trimmed by 8 bases and J by 4 bases, leaving 15 bases between them. CDR3 nucleotides: TGTGCCAGCTACGGGGGGAATTGGGGAAACACCATATATTTT. This gives the protein CASYGGNWGNTIYF.

The chain combines TRBV10-3 with TRBJ1-5; 7 bases map to TRBD1. Germline loops: CDR1 ENHRY, CDR2 SYGVKD. There are 15 residues in the CDR3. The ends lost 10 bases at V and 0 bases at J; junction bases unmatched: 9. The chain's CDR3 is CATGDSNFSNQPQHF. The CDR3 nucleotides read TGTGCCACGGGGGACAGCAATTTTAGCAATCAGCCCCAGCATTTT.

With respect to this clone: A read error may account for a junction end that differs from germline. This sequence joins TRBV29-1 and TRBJ2-7, with a tentative D call TRBD2 (5 bases). This CDR3 has 13 amino acids. Germline loops: CDR1 SQVTM, CDR2 ANQGSEA. CDR3 DNA sequence: TGCGGCGTTGGCGGAGACGGGAACTACGAGCAGTACTTC. Protein product: CGVGGDGNYEQYF.

This chain links TRBV3-1 (or the pseudogene TRBV3-2) with TRBJ2-1; perhaps TRBD2 as D (6 bases). CDR1 and CDR2 from the germline V gene are LGHDT and YNNKEL (reference sequence). CDR3 length: 15 residues. Trimming took 4 bases from V and 1 from J, leaving 11 bases between them. As DNA, the CDR3 is TGTGCCAGCAGCCCCCGACTAGTTTCCTACAATGAGCAGTTCTTC. Protein: CASSPRLVSYNEQFF.

The rearrangement links TRBV6-1 to TRBJ1-1; TRBD1 is a possible D gene (6 bases). Trimming removed 3 bases at V and 4 bases at J, with 12 bases between. This CDR3 is built from 14 residues. Germline loops: CDR1 MNHNS, CDR2 SASEGT. CDR3 in DNA: TGTGCCAGCAGTGATATAAGGACAGTCACTGAAGCTTTCTTT. Its protein is CASSDIRTVTEAFF.

The V and J genes are TRBV7-6 and TRBJ2-3, with 8 positions matching TRBD2. The germline V gene encodes CDR1 SGHVS and CDR2 FNYEAQ. The J segment lost 0 bases and the V segment lost 2 bases, leaving 4 bases of the junction unmatched. The CDR3 is 16 residues long. CDR3 region: CASSLSGGTSTDTQYF. Written as DNA, the CDR3 is TGTGCCAGCAGCTTATCGGGAGGGACTAGCACAGATACGCAGTATTTT.

This chain joins TRBV18 and TRBJ1-2; 8 bases fit TRBD1. The CDR3 loop spans 13 amino acids. Germline V gene lookup returns CDR1 KGHSH and CDR2 LQKENI. Trimming at V came to 6 bases and at J to 3 bases, leaving 3 bases not matched to a gene. The CDR3 DNA reads as TGTGCCAGCTCCCCGACAGGGGACTATGGCTACACCTTC. It encodes CASSPTGDYGYTF.

The rearrangement joins TRBV6-1 to TRBJ1-6; no reliable D call. The CDR3 covers 19 residues. The germline V and J ends were trimmed by 3 bases and 7 bases, with 25 bases remaining between them. Germline-derived CDR1 and CDR2 are MNHNS and SASEGT. In DNA, the CDR3 is TGTGCCAGCAGTGAGAGCCTTACCAGGTATTGGTTTGGAAATTCACCCCTCCACTTT. Its protein is CASSESLTRYWFGNSPLHF.

This clone was seen only once. The rearrangement joins TRBV5-1 to TRBJ2-7; D not certain. This CDR3 spans 13 amino acids. Trimming cost V 2 bases and J 2 bases, with 8 bases left between them. From germline, CDR1 is SGHRS and CDR2 YFSETQ. CDR3 sequence: CASSLSLAYEQYF. CDR3 nucleotides: TGCGCCAGCAGCTTAAGTCTAGCCTACGAGCAGTACTTC. The variable domain in full, with the rest retrieved from reference TRBV5-1 and TRBJ2-7, is KAGVTQTPRYLIKTRGQQVTLSCSPISGHRSVSWYQQTPGQGLQFLFEYFSETQRNKGNFPGRFSGRQFSNSRSEMNVSTLELGDSALYLCASSLSLAYEQYFGPGTRLTVT.

This sequence joins TRBV15 and TRBJ1-4, with D possibly matching TRBD1 (6 bases). The V gene's germline CDR1 is LNHNV and CDR2 YYDKDF (reference sequence). V was cut by 5 bases and J by 11 bases, with 18 bases left in between. CDR3 size: 14 residues. CDR3 amino acids: CATSGGPRDGKLFF. CDR3 coding DNA: TGTGCCACCAGCGGGGGCCCCCGGGATGGTAAACTGTTTTTT.

The V gene is TRBV6-6, the J gene TRBJ1-5; 8 nucleotides line up with TRBD1. Per the germline V gene, CDR1 is MNHNY and CDR2 is SVGAGI (reference sequence). This CDR3 has 16 amino acids. The junction had 6 bases not matched to a gene; V was cut back by 5 bases and J by 0 bases. The CDR3 DNA follows: TGTGCCAGCAGTAAGGACAGGGACTATAGCAATCAGCCCCAGCATTTT. Translation: CASSKDRDYSNQPQHF.